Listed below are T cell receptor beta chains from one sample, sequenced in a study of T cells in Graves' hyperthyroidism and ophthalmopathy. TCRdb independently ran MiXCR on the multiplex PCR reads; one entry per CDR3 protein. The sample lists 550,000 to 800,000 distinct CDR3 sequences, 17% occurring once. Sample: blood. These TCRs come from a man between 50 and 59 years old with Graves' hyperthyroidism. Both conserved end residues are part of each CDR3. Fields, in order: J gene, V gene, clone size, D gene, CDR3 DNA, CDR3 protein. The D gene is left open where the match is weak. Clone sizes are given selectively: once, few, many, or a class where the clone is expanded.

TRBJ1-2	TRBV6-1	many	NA	TGTGCCAGCAGTGAAGGCCTCCTCCCAAACTATGGCTACACCTTC	CASSEGLLPNYGYTF
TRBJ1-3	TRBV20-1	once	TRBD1	TGCAGTGCTAGAAATAGGACAGGGTGGTTCTCTGGAAACACCATATATTTT	CSARNRTGWFSGNTIYF
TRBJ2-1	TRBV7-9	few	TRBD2	TGTGCCAGCAGCTTAGCCGATAGCGGGAGGTGGAATGAGCAGTTCTTC	CASSLADSGRWNEQFF
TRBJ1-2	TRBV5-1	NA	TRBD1	TGCGCCAGCAGTTTTGACAGGGAGGGTTACTATGGCTACACCTTC	CASSFDREGYYGYTF
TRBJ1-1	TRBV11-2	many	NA	TGTGCCAGCAGCCTAGACGGGATCCCGAACACTGAAGCTTTCTTT	CASSLDGIPNTEAFF
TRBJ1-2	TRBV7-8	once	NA	TGTGCCAGCAGCTTTGCAGGGTTTGGCTACACCTTC	CASSFAGFGYTF
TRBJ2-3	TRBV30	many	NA	TGTGCCTGGAAAGCGGCAGCGGCAGATACGCAGTATTTT	CAWKAAAADTQYF
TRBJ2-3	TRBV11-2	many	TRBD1	TGTGCCAGCAGCTGGGGGGACAGGGTGGACACAGATACGCAGTATTTT	CASSWGDRVDTDTQYF
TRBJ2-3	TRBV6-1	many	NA	TGTGCCAGCAGCCCCAGACAGATAAGCACAGATACGCAGTATTTT	CASSPRQISTDTQYF
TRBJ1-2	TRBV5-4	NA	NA	TGTGCCAGCATAACGTGGGGGATGTGGGACTATGGCTACACCTTC	CASITWGMWDYGYTF
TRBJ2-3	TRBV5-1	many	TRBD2	TGCGCCAGCAGCCCAGGACTAGCGGGAGGGGTGACAGATACGCAGTATTTT	CASSPGLAGGVTDTQYF
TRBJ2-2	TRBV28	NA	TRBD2	TGTGCCAGCAGTTTCCCCACGGGACTAGCGGGAGGGGTCGGGGAGCTGTTTTTT	CASSFPTGLAGGVGELFF
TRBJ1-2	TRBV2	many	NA	TGTGCCAGCAGCTTCCACCCCGGTGGCTACACCTTC	CASSFHPGGYTF
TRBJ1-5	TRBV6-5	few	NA	TGTGCCAGCAGTTACAGTGAGAATCAGCCCCAGCATTTT	CASSYSENQPQHF
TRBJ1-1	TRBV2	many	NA	TGTGCCATATTGGGACACCTCATGAACACTGAAGCTTTCTTT	CAILGHLMNTEAFF
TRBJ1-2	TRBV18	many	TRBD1	TGTGCCAGCTCCCCCAGACAGGGGTTTGGCCATGGCTACACCTTC	CASSPRQGFGHGYTF
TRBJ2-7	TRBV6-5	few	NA	TGTGCCAGCAGTTACCCCACGTTGTACGAGCAGTACTTC	CASSYPTLYEQYF
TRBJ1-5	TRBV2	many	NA	TGTGCCAGCAGCCTACCACCGGGACGCAGCCAGCATTTT	CASSLPPGRSQHF
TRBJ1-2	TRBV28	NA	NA	TGTGCCAGCAGCCAGGACTGGGGCTACACCTTC	CASSQDWGYTF
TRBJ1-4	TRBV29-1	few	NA	TGCAGCGTTGTTGGGGGGGTTAATGAAAAACTGTTTTTT	CSVVGGVNEKLFF
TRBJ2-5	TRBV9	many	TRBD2	TGTGCCAGCAGCCCTCAGGGACTAGCTAATTGGGAGACCCAGTACTTC	CASSPQGLANWETQYF
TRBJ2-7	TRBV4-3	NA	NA	TGCGCCAGCAGCCAACCGGACAGCTCCTACGAGCAGTACTTC	CASSQPDSSYEQYF
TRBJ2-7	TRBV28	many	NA	TGTGCCAGCAGTGCAGGGGCTCCTGACTACGAGCAGTACTTC	CASSAGAPDYEQYF
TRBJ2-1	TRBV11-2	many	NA	TGTGCCAGCACTCCTGCCGGGGCCTACAATGAGCAGTTCTTC	CASTPAGAYNEQFF
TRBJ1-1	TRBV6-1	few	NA	TGTGCCAGCAGTGGGGAACAGGGTTTCAGTCCCACTGAAGCTTTCTTT	CASSGEQGFSPTEAFF
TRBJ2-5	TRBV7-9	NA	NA	TGTGCCAGCAGCTTAATGCCCAGGGAAGAGACCCAGTACTTC	CASSLMPREETQYF
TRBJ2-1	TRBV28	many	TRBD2	TGTGCCAGCAGACGCGCCACTAGCGGGAGGGTTGAGCAGTTCTTC	CASRRATSGRVEQFF
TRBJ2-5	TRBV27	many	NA	TGTGCCAGCAGTCGAAGGGTTTCGATTGAGGACCAAGAGACCCAGTACTTC	CASSRRVSIEDQETQYF
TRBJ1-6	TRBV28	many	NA	TGTGCCAGCACCCCTCCGAGCTCCTATAATTCACCCCTCCACTTT	CASTPPSSYNSPLHF
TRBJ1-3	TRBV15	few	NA	TGTGCCACCAGCCCCCGGATCGGGCTGCGTCGGGGGGACACCATATATTTT	CATSPRIGLRRGDTIYF
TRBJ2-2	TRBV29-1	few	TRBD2	TGCAGCGTTAGCGGGGCGAACACCGGGGAGCTGTTTTTT	CSVSGANTGELFF
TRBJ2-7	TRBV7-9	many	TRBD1	TGTGCCAGCAGCGGGACAGGGTGGACCTACGAGCAGTACTTC	CASSGTGWTYEQYF
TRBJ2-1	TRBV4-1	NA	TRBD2	TGCGCCAGCAGCCAAGTGGGGTCTAGCGGGAGGGTAAATGAGCAGTTCTTC	CASSQVGSSGRVNEQFF
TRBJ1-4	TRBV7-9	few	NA	TGTGCCAGCACCCCGGCCGAAAAACTGTTTTTT	CASTPAEKLFF
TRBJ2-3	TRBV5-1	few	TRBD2	TGCGCCAGCATGGCTACGACTAGCGGGAGAGGCACAGATACGCAGTATTTT	CASMATTSGRGTDTQYF
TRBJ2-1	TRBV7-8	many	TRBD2	TGTGCCAGCAGCTGGGTAGCGGGAGGGAGGAATGAGCAGTTCTTC	CASSWVAGGRNEQFF
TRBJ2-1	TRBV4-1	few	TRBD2	TGCGCCAGCAGCCAAGGGTCTGGCGGGAGGATCCTCCGGAATGAGCAGTTCTTC	CASSQGSGGRILRNEQFF
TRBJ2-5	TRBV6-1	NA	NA	TGTGCCAGCAGTCAGGCGCTCTCACATTGGGAGACCCAGTACTTC	CASSQALSHWETQYF
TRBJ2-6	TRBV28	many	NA	TGTGCCAGCAGTTTAAGAGGCCAGAAGAACGGCGTCCTGACTTTC	CASSLRGQKNGVLTF
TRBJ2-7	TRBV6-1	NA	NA	TGTGCCAGCAGGCGCGTGTACGAGCAGTACTTC	CASRRVYEQYF
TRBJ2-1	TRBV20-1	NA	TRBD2	TGCAGTGCCATTATGCCGGGACTAGCGGCTTACAATGAGCAGTTCTTC	CSAIMPGLAAYNEQFF
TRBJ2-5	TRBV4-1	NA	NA	TGCGCCAGCAGCCAAGAAGGGCGACAGTCGTATGAGACCCAGTACTTC	CASSQEGRQSYETQYF
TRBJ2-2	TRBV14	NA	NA	TGTGCCAGCAGCCAAGACATACTCTTCGGGGATTCCTGGGCCGGGGAGCTGTTTTTT	CASSQDILFGDSWAGELFF
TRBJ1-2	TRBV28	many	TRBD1	TGTGCCAGCGTACACGGGACAGGGTTTCTCGGCTACACCTTC	CASVHGTGFLGYTF
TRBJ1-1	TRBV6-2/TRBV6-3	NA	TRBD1	TGTGCCAGCAGTTTATCGACAGGGACATCGTTTAACACTGAAGCTTTCTTT	CASSLSTGTSFNTEAFF
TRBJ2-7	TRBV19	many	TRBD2	TGTGCCAGTAGCCAACAGGCTAGCGGAGCCCTCGGGGAGCAGTACTTC	CASSQQASGALGEQYF
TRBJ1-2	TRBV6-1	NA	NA	TGTGCCAGCACCCTACAACTTAACTATGGCTACACCTTC	CASTLQLNYGYTF
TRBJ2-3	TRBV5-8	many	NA	TGTGCCAGCAGCTCCACCCCCTGGAGCGCAACAGATACGCAGTATTTT	CASSSTPWSATDTQYF
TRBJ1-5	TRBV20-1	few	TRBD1	TGCAGTGCTGCCCGGGACAGGGGGATCATCAATCAGCCCCAGCATTTT	CSAARDRGIINQPQHF
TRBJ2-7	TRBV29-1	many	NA	TGCAGCGCCCCCCTGCGGCAGTACTTC	CSAPLRQYF